This T cell receptor (beta chain) was captured in a study of glioma-infiltrating T cells. Study information: Target coverage was about 4.5- to 11-fold for roughly one million blood T cells. The study, taken as a whole, reports: Tissue-blood divergence was below expectation in non-neoplastic patients, above in gliomas.

Worth noting for this clonotype: The antigen remains undetermined.

Trimming cost V 2 bases and J 4 bases; bases outside gene matches: 9. CDR3 length: 17 amino acids. Germline V lookup: CDR1 SEHNR, CDR2 FQNEAQ (reference sequence). Amplification of TCR alpha and beta CDR3 regions from RNA used iRepertoire nested multiplex PCR. TCRdb reanalysed the multiplex PCR reads using MiXCR and keeps one entry per CDR3 protein. The profile covers a few hundred thousand distinct CDR3 sequences, with around 45% appearing a single time and 12% taken by the ten largest. The specimen sequenced was glioma tissue, nonneoplastic brain tissue, or PBMCs (not recorded which). The V call is TRBV7-9, the J call TRBJ1-4; TRBD1 aligns across 8 bases. This receptor was taken from a human donor with low-grade glioma or glioblastoma, undergoing nonglioma brain surgery, or in good health (not recorded which). The CDR3 region is CASSLFQGALGNEKLFF. The CDR3 nucleotides read TGTGCCAGCAGCTTATTCCAGGGGGCACTTGGTAATGAAAAACTGTTTTTT.